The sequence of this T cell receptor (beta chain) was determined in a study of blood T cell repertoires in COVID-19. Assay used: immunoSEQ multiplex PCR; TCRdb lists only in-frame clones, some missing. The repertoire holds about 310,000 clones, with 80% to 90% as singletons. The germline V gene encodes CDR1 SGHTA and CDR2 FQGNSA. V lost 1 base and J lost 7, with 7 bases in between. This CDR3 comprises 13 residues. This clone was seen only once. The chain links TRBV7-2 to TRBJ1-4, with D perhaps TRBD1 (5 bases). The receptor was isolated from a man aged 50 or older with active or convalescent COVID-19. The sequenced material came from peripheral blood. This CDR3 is CASSLVGGEKLFF. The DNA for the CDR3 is TGTGCCAGCAGCTTAGTGGGGGGTGAAAAACTGTTTTTT.